This TCR beta chain was found in a study of blood T cell repertoires in COVID-19. About the study: Italy, Spain and the United States were the sources of the convalescent and acute COVID-19 samples.

V lost 0 bases to trimming and J lost 4 bases, with 6 bases between them. This CDR3 comprises 12 residues. Germline V CDR1 and CDR2: GTSNPN, SVGIG (reference sequence). TCRdb keeps only in-frame clones here, not all; method: immunoSEQ multiplex PCR. The sample lists roughly 56,000 clones, around 89% occurring once. This clonotype originated in a human donor in a cohort sampled during active COVID-19. Sequencing was carried out using peripheral blood. The V and J genes are TRBV30 and TRBJ1-2, with D possibly TRBD1 on 5 matching bases. CDR3 amino acids: CAWSVDSYGYTF. In DNA form, the CDR3 reads TGTGCCTGGAGTGTAGACAGCTATGGCTACACCTTC.